This T cell receptor (beta chain) was profiled in a study of blood T cells in healthy people across ages. This clonotype was picked up many times. V shed 4 bases and J shed 9 bases, with 25 bases lying between them. Per the germline V gene, CDR1 is SQVTM and CDR2 is ANQGSEA. This CDR3 is built from 16 residues. Next came a second PCR, run for roughly 6 to 11 cycles, which used a sample-barcoded 5' primer along with a J-beta primer mix. TCRdb reanalysed the 5' RACE reads using MiXCR and keeps one entry per CDR3 protein. This sample has hundreds of thousands of distinct CDR3 sequences, with around 50% found just once.

The source is a woman aged 80 or over in good health. The sequenced material came from blood. The chain is built from TRBV29-1 and TRBJ2-1; TRBD2 might be the D (6 bases). The DNA of the CDR3 is TGCAGCGTTGTTTTGGCGGCAGGGAGGTCTGTCGGTGAGCAGTTCTTC. This gives the protein CSVVLAAGRSVGEQFF.